A selection of T cell receptor beta chains follows, all from one sample in a study of blood T cell repertoires in COVID-19. Data came from immunoSEQ multiplex PCR; TCRdb stores just in-frame clones and leaves some out. The sample yields around 100,000 clones, 70% to 90% seen once. The sample was peripheral blood. Receptors originate from a man aged 50-59 years with active or convalescent COVID-19. Each CDR3 is given with its conserved first and last residue. A D gene is named only where the DNA matches it firmly. Clone size is given for some rows only: seen once, a few or many times, or a class if the clone is expanded.

v_gene	j_gene	len	d_gene	abundance	CDR3nt	CDR3aa
TRBV2	TRBJ2-2	15	TRBD1	NA	TGTGCCAGCAGTGAGGAAACAGGGGTTCCAGGGGAGCTGTTTTTT	CASSEETGVPGELFF
TRBV19	TRBJ2-7	15	TRBD1	once	TGTGCCAGTAGACTAACGGGACAGGCGGTAAACGAGCAGTACTTC	CASRLTGQAVNEQYF
TRBV30	TRBJ1-1	13	TRBD1	NA	TGTGCCTGGAAGGGACAGGAATTCACTGAAGCTTTCTTT	CAWKGQEFTEAFF
TRBV19	TRBJ2-7	16	TRBD1	NA	TGTGCCAGTAGTATCCGGGGGACAGGGGGCCTGGACGAGCAGTACTTC	CASSIRGTGGLDEQYF
TRBV6-4	TRBJ2-3	14	NA	NA	TGTGCCAGCACCGGGCGGGGAAGGGCAGATACGCAGTATTTT	CASTGRGRADTQYF
TRBV7-9	TRBJ2-7	12	NA	NA	TGTGCCAGCAGCCCTACAGTAGGCGAGCAGTACTTC	CASSPTVGEQYF
TRBV5-1	TRBJ2-5	15	TRBD2	NA	TGCGCCAGCAGCTTGGCCACTAGCGGGGATGAGACCCAGTACTTC	CASSLATSGDETQYF
TRBV7-2	TRBJ1-2	13	NA	NA	TGTGCCAGCAGCTCAACGACCTGGGAGGGCTACACCTTC	CASSSTTWEGYTF
TRBV12-3/TRBV12-4	TRBJ1-1	13	NA	NA	TGTGCCAGCAGTTTAAACGGGGGTACTGAAGCTTTCTTT	CASSLNGGTEAFF
TRBV6-6	TRBJ2-1	15	TRBD2	once	TGTGCCAGCACAGGTGGACTAGTAATCTACAATGAGCAGTTCTTC	CASTGGLVIYNEQFF
TRBV2	TRBJ1-6	14	NA	once	TGTGCCAGCAGTGAACCCCAGGATAATTCACCCCTCCACTTT	CASSEPQDNSPLHF
TRBV3-1/TRBV3-2	TRBJ1-2	14	TRBD1	few	TGTGCCAGCAGCCAAACAGGGGGGGGAAGTGGCTACACCTTC	CASSQTGGGSGYTF
TRBV7-9	TRBJ2-7	13	NA	once	TGTGCCAGCAGCTCTTCCAGATCCTACGAGCAGTACTTC	CASSSSRSYEQYF
TRBV2	TRBJ2-3	16	TRBD2	NA	TGTGCCAGCCTCCGACTAGCGGGAGGACCCACAGATACGCAGTATTTT	CASLRLAGGPTDTQYF
TRBV11-2	TRBJ2-4	17	TRBD2	NA	TGTGCCAGCAGCTTGATGACTAGCGCCAGGCTTGAAAACATTCAGTACTTC	CASSLMTSARLENIQYF
TRBV7-3	TRBJ2-5	17	TRBD2	NA	TGTGCCAGCAGCTTAAGGACTAGCGGGGGCCACCAAGAGACCCAGTACTTC	CASSLRTSGGHQETQYF
TRBV27	TRBJ2-3	14	NA	NA	TGTGCCAGCAGTTTATTGGGGCATCCAGATACGCAGTATTTT	CASSLLGHPDTQYF
TRBV25-1	TRBJ2-7	13	NA	NA	TGTGCCAGCAACCGAAGGAAGGGGGACGAGCAGTACTTC	CASNRRKGDEQYF
TRBV3-1/TRBV3-2	TRBJ2-3	13	NA	NA	TGTGCCAGTGGGCATCCTAGCACAGATACGCAGTATTTT	CASGHPSTDTQYF
TRBV27	TRBJ2-1	15	NA	NA	TGTGCCAGCAGTTTATGGTCCGGAGCCGGGAATGAGCAGTTCTTC	CASSLWSGAGNEQFF
TRBV30	TRBJ2-1	14	NA	NA	TGTGCCTGGACTAGCCTTAGTCCCTACAATGAGCAGTTCTTC	CAWTSLSPYNEQFF
TRBV11-3	TRBJ1-1	15	NA	once	TGTGCCAGCAGCTTCTTACGGGGGATTACGGCTGAAGCTTTCTTT	CASSFLRGITAEAFF
TRBV3-1/TRBV3-2	TRBJ2-3	15	TRBD2	once	TGTGCCAGCAGCCAGGGACTAGAAGCCACAGATACGCAGTATTTT	CASSQGLEATDTQYF
TRBV7-8	TRBJ1-6	14	TRBD1	NA	TGTGCCAGCACCCCAGGGACAGATGATTCACCCCTCCACTTT	CASTPGTDDSPLHF
TRBV14	TRBJ2-3	15	NA	NA	TGTGCCAGCAGCGAATTACGCGGGACCCCAGATACGCAGTATTTT	CASSELRGTPDTQYF
TRBV3-1/TRBV3-2	TRBJ2-4	12	TRBD1	NA	TGTGCCAGCAGCCAAACGACAGGGTTGTTGTACTTC	CASSQTTGLLYF
TRBV11-3	TRBJ2-7	16	NA	NA	TGTGCCAGCAGCTTAGCGGGTACAGGGCGTTCGTACGAGCAGTACTTC	CASSLAGTGRSYEQYF
TRBV6-5	TRBJ2-3	15	NA	NA	TGTGCCAGCAGTTTTACCCCCCGGCCGGGGGATACGCAGTATTTT	CASSFTPRPGDTQYF
TRBV5-6	TRBJ2-7	14	NA	NA	TGTGCCAGCAACGCTTACGGGATTTTATACGAGCAGTACTTC	CASNAYGILYEQYF
TRBV11-1	TRBJ1-1	13	NA	NA	TGTGCCAGCAGCCCCAGTCGGGGATCGTACGCTTTCTTT	CASSPSRGSYAFF
TRBV5-8	TRBJ2-1	15	TRBD2	NA	TGTGCCAGCAGCTTGGGCCTAGCGGGAAGGAATGAGCAGTTCTTC	CASSLGLAGRNEQFF
TRBV7-2	TRBJ2-1	16	TRBD2	NA	TGTGCCAGCAGCTTATGGGCTAGCGGGAGCTACAATGAGCAGTTCTTC	CASSLWASGSYNEQFF
TRBV6-5	TRBJ1-6	14	TRBD1	NA	TGTGCCAGCAGTTCCGACAGGGGGAATTCACCCCTCCACTTT	CASSSDRGNSPLHF
TRBV27	TRBJ1-2	13	TRBD1	NA	TGTGCCAGCAGTTTGGGCAGGGGGCTAGGCTACACCTTC	CASSLGRGLGYTF
TRBV19	TRBJ1-5	11	NA	NA	TGTGCCAGTAGCCAGGGTCAGCCCCAGCATTTT	CASSQGQPQHF
TRBV6-5	TRBJ1-6	14	NA	NA	TGTGCCAGCAGTTACTTTGACAGCCGTTCACCCCTCCACTTT	CASSYFDSRSPLHF
TRBV29-1	TRBJ1-1	13	NA	NA	TGCAGCGTTGAGTCCAGGGGTAACACTGAAGCTTTCTTT	CSVESRGNTEAFF
TRBV18	TRBJ2-7	15	NA	NA	TGTGCCAGCTCACCGCAAGCCGGGACACCTTACGAGCAGTACTTC	CASSPQAGTPYEQYF
TRBV5-4	TRBJ2-2	13	TRBD2	once	TGTGCCAGCCGGGGGGGCAATACCGGGGAGCTGTTTTTT	CASRGGNTGELFF
TRBV5-5	TRBJ1-1	15	NA	NA	TGTGCCAGCAGCTTGGGGGGGCCTAGGAACACTGAAGCTTTCTTT	CASSLGGPRNTEAFF
TRBV25-1	TRBJ2-7	15	NA	NA	TGTGCCAGCCACGGTGGGGGGGCTCGCTCCTACGAGCAGTACTTC	CASHGGGARSYEQYF
TRBV11-1	TRBJ2-3	16	NA	NA	TGTGCCAGCAGCTTAGCGGCAGCGTTTTCCACAGATACGCAGTATTTT	CASSLAAAFSTDTQYF
TRBV5-1	TRBJ2-7	14	TRBD2	NA	TGCGCCAGCAGCTCCGGGACTAGCGCTAACGAGCAGTACTTC	CASSSGTSANEQYF
TRBV9	TRBJ2-1	17	TRBD2	NA	TGTGCCAGCAGCGAAACCCCGGGACTAGCGGCCTACAATGAGCAGTTCTTC	CASSETPGLAAYNEQFF
TRBV7-6	TRBJ2-1	16	TRBD2	NA	TGTGCCAGCAGCCTGCTGACTAGCGGAGCGCACAATGAGCAGTTCTTC	CASSLLTSGAHNEQFF
TRBV5-6	TRBJ1-1	14	TRBD1	NA	TGTGCCAGCAGCCCCCGGACAGGGGGAACTGAAGCTTTCTTT	CASSPRTGGTEAFF
TRBV28	TRBJ2-3	15	NA	once	TGTGCCAGTAACAGGGTTGCTATCAGCACAGATACGCAGTATTTT	CASNRVAISTDTQYF
TRBV5-1	TRBJ2-7	14	TRBD1	NA	TGCGCCAGCAGCCTCCGACAGGGGGCTGGCGAGCAGTACTTC	CASSLRQGAGEQYF
TRBV6-5	TRBJ2-2	15	NA	NA	TGTGCCAGCACCTGGACAGAAACGAACACCGGGGAGCTGTTTTTT	CASTWTETNTGELFF
TRBV24-1	TRBJ2-3	14	NA	once	TGTGCCACCTCCCGTAGACTCCCATCGGATACGCAGTATTTT	CATSRRLPSDTQYF
TRBV7-9	TRBJ2-2	18	TRBD2	NA	TGTGCCAGCAGCGCGATTAGGGGTAGCGGGAGAGGCACCGGGGAGCTGTTTTTT	CASSAIRGSGRGTGELFF
TRBV19	TRBJ1-5	13	NA	NA	TGTGCCAGTAGTATCGGGGTGGATCAGCCCCAGCATTTT	CASSIGVDQPQHF
TRBV27	TRBJ2-1	14	TRBD2	NA	TGTGCCACCCGGACTGGGCGGGAGGGTACTGAGCAGTTCTTC	CATRTGREGTEQFF
TRBV11-2	TRBJ1-1	13	NA	NA	TGTGCCAGCAGCGAGCGGTTGAACACTGAAGCTTTCTTT	CASSERLNTEAFF
TRBV29-1	TRBJ2-7	15	TRBD2	NA	TGCAGCGTTGAAGAGATTAGCGGGACTACCTACGAGCAGTACTTC	CSVEEISGTTYEQYF